This T cell receptor (beta chain) was found in a study of spatial heterogeneity in lung cancer. In the study overall: Detected beta-chain sequences consistently exceeded alpha-chain sequences. Across the raw uncorrected reads, a unique TCR and UMI combination was observed, on average, more than ten times. Whole-study findings and limits: Expanded tumor TCRs that were ubiquitous appeared in blood more at resection than follow-up.

Every molecule of TCR cDNA had its own unique molecular identifier. Using its own MiXCR run on the 5' RACE reads, TCRdb lists one record per CDR3 protein. Among under 15,000 distinct CDR3 sequences listed, less than 15% were seen once. Time point meaning: sample taken at primary tumor resection. Tumor, nontumor lung or frozen PBMC supplied whole RNA that was sequenced unsorted. The CDR3 extends over 16 amino acids. Germline CDR1 is SGHTA and CDR2 is FQGNSA. V gave up 3 bases and J gave up 1 base, with 13 bases separating them. This clonotype was found many times. Its antigen is as yet unknown. The sequencing here drew on PBMCs, taken at surgery. The rearrangement uses TRBV7-2 and TRBJ2-1; maybe TRBD1 (5 bases). This TCR derives from a male donor with early-stage non-small cell lung cancer. The CDR3: CASSLVGVRSYNEQFF. In nucleotides, the CDR3 is TGTGCCAGCAGCTTGGTAGGGGTTAGGTCCTACAATGAGCAGTTCTTC.